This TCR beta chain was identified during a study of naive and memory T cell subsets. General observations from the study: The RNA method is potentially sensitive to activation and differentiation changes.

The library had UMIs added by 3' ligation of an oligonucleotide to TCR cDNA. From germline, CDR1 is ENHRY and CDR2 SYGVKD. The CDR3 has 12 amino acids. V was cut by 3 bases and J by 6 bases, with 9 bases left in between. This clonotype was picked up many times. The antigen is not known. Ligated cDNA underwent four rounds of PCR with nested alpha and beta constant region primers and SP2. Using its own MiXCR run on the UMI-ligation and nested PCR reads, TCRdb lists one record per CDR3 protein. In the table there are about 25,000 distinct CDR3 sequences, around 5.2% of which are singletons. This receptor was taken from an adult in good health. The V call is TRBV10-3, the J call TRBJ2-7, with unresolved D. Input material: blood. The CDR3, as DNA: TGTGCCATCAGTGATTTCAGAGGCGAGCAGTACTTC. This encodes CAISDFRGEQYF.